The next 15 T cell receptor beta chains were all read from a single sample in a study of control samples from healthy donors and cancer patients. Clones were sequenced by immunoSEQ multiplex PCR, and TCRdb holds only the in-frame ones, with some missing. This table has 110,000 to 150,000 clones, approximately 90% appearing once. The sequenced material came from blood. The receptors shown here come from a woman younger than 45 in good health.

V gene TRBV30 combines with J gene TRBJ1-4; D uncertain. The germline CDR1 and CDR2 sequences are GTSNPN and SVGIG (reference sequence). The length of the CDR3 is 10 residues. The CDR3 coding sequence is TGTGCTCTGGAAATTGAAAAACTGTTTTTT. Translated: CALEIEKLFF.

The CDR3 reads CASSLDGLSEKLFF. CDR3 coding DNA: TGCGCCAGCAGCTTGGACGGGTTGAGTGAAAAACTGTTTTTT. The gene calls are TRBV5-1 and TRBJ1-4; unclear D gene. Germline assignment: CDR1 SGHRS and CDR2 YFSETQ. Trimming pared 0 bases from V and 7 bases from J, leaving 10 bases between. The CDR3 extends over 14 amino acids. Filled out from reference TRBV5-1 and TRBJ1-4, the complete variable domain reads KAGVTQTPRYLIKTRGQQVTLSCSPISGHRSVSWYQQTPGQGLQFLFEYFSETQRNKGNFPGRFSGRQFSNSRSEMNVSTLELGDSALYLCASSLDGLSEKLFFGSGTQLSVL.

The chain joins TRBV7-8 to TRBJ2-1; TRBD2 is a possible D gene (5 bases). Germline CDR1 is SGHVS and CDR2 is FQNEAQ. V was trimmed by 5 bases and J by 5 bases, leaving 16 bases between them. The CDR3 loop spans 15 amino acids. CDR3 loop: CASSRSGMSDNEQFF. The CDR3, as DNA: TGTGCCAGCAGCCGATCGGGGATGAGCGACAATGAGCAGTTCTTC. Full variable domain (outside the CDR3, taken from reference TRBV7-8 and TRBJ2-1): GAGVSQSPRYKVAKRGQDVALRCDPISGHVSLFWYQQALGQGPEFLTYFQNEAQLDKSGLPSDRFFAERPEGSVSTLKIQRTQQEDSAVYLCASSRSGMSDNEQFFGPGTRLTVL.

The rearrangement links TRBV30 to TRBJ1-1; D might be TRBD1 (5 bases). CDR1 and CDR2 from the germline V gene are GTSNPN and SVGIG (reference sequence). Trimming stripped 1 base from V and 2 bases from J, with 11 bases between. The CDR3 extends over 14 amino acids. The CDR3 region is CAWSEGTSNTEAFF. CDR3 nucleotide sequence: TGTGCCTGGAGTGAGGGGACGAGCAACACTGAAGCTTTCTTT. Full variable domain (missing parts from reference TRBV30 and TRBJ1-1): SQTIHQWPATLVQPVGSPLSLECTVEGTSNPNLYWYRQAAGRGLQLLFYSVGIGQISSEVPQNLSASRPQDRQFILSSKKLLLSDSGFYLCAWSEGTSNTEAFFGQGTRLTVV.

The chain links TRBV3-1 (or the pseudogene TRBV3-2) to TRBJ1-2; D possibly corresponds to TRBD1 (5 bases). This CDR3 region has 17 residues. V was cut by 0 bases and J by 2 bases, with 16 bases left in between. Per germline, CDR1 LGHDT and CDR2 YNNKEL (reference sequence). The CDR3 region has the DNA TGTGCCAGCAGCCAAGATGGGGTAGGGTGGGACAACTATGGCTACACCTTC. Residues: CASSQDGVGWDNYGYTF.

This chain uses TRBV21-1 with TRBJ1-2. TRBV21-1 is shown as a pseudogene. The CDR3 length is 12 residues. This CDR3 is CASSTAPYGYTF. The CDR3 coding sequence is TGTGCCAGCAGCACCGCTCCCTATGGCTACACCTTC.

The rearrangement links TRBV5-1 to TRBJ1-1; possibly TRBD1 for D (6 bases). The ends were cut back, 4 bases at V and 5 bases at J, with 12 bases in the middle. CDR1 SGHRS and CDR2 YFSETQ come from the germline V gene. This CDR3 has 13 amino acids. The CDR3 loop reads CASSKGGDTEAFF. CDR3 DNA: TGCGCCAGCAGCAAAGGGGGGGATACTGAAGCTTTCTTT.

The chain is built from TRBV2 and TRBJ1-5, with unresolved D. V dropped 6 bases and J dropped 3 bases, with 9 bases sitting between them. The germline gives CDR1 SNHLY, CDR2 FYNNEI. The CDR3 sequence is 13 residues long. This CDR3 is CASSADHNQPQHF. In DNA form, the CDR3 reads TGTGCCAGCAGCGCCGACCACAATCAGCCCCAGCATTTT.

V usage is TRBV27 and J usage is TRBJ2-3; D gene ambiguous. The CDR3 loop spans 14 amino acids. Germline V gene lookup returns CDR1 MNHEY and CDR2 SMNVEV (reference sequence). The V end lost 6 bases, the J end lost 2 bases, and 12 bases lay between the germline ends. DNA for the CDR3: TGTGCCAGCAGCTCGCGGTCCCCCACAGATACGCAGTATTTT. Residues: CASSSRSPTDTQYF.

The chain combines TRBV7-6 with TRBJ1-5, with D possibly matching TRBD1 (5 bases). The CDR3 is made up of 16 amino acids. Between the trimmed V and J ends, which lost 3 bases and 0 bases, there was a span of 12 bases. From germline, CDR1 is SGHVS and CDR2 FNYEAQ. DNA for the CDR3: TGTGCCAGCAGCTTTATTACGGACAATAGCAATCAGCCCCAGCATTTT. Its translation: CASSFITDNSNQPQHF.

The chain links TRBV6-5 to TRBJ1-6; D is undetermined. The CDR3 contains 12 residues. Trimming removed 4 bases at V and 13 bases at J, with 11 bases between. Looked up from germline, CDR1 is MNHEY and CDR2 is SVGAGI. The CDR3 nucleotides are TGTGCCAGCAGTTCACTAGGGAGGCCCCTCCACTTT. Protein: CASSSLGRPLHF.

V and J are TRBV11-3 and TRBJ2-3; perhaps TRBD2 as D (7 bases). Looked up from germline, CDR1 is SGHNT and CDR2 is YENEEA. V lost 3 bases and J lost 4, with 14 bases in between. CDR3 length: 15 amino acids. Written as DNA, the CDR3 is TGTGCCAGCAGCTTTTCGCGGGGGCAGGCAGATACGCAGTATTTT. Translation: CASSFSRGQADTQYF.

The V and J genes are TRBV2 and TRBJ1-6; D gene unclear. Trimming took off 7 bases at V and 5 bases at J, with 15 bases between the two ends. Germline CDR1 and CDR2: SNHLY and FYNNEI. This CDR3 has 15 amino acids. As DNA, the CDR3 is TGTGCCAGCACCCCGAGGGCGAAGAATAATTCACCCCTCCACTTT. Protein sequence: CASTPRAKNNSPLHF.

This rearrangement joins TRBV12-5 to TRBJ1-1; D may be TRBD1 (5 bases). The CDR3 is made up of 13 amino acids. Germline V gene sequence: CDR1 LGHNT, CDR2 FRNRAP. Trimming took 2 bases from V and 5 from J, leaving 9 bases between them. CDR3 bases: TGTGCTAGTGGTTTGAGGGGAGAAACTGAAGCTTTCTTT. Encoded protein: CASGLRGETEAFF.

V usage is TRBV5-1 and J usage is TRBJ1-1; D ambiguous. V was clipped by 0 bases and J by 8 bases, with 8 bases between them. Germline V lookup: CDR1 SGHRS, CDR2 YFSETQ. The CDR3 totals 12 residues. The CDR3 sequence is CASSLEGGEAFF. CDR3 DNA: TGCGCCAGCAGCTTGGAGGGCGGCGAAGCTTTCTTT.